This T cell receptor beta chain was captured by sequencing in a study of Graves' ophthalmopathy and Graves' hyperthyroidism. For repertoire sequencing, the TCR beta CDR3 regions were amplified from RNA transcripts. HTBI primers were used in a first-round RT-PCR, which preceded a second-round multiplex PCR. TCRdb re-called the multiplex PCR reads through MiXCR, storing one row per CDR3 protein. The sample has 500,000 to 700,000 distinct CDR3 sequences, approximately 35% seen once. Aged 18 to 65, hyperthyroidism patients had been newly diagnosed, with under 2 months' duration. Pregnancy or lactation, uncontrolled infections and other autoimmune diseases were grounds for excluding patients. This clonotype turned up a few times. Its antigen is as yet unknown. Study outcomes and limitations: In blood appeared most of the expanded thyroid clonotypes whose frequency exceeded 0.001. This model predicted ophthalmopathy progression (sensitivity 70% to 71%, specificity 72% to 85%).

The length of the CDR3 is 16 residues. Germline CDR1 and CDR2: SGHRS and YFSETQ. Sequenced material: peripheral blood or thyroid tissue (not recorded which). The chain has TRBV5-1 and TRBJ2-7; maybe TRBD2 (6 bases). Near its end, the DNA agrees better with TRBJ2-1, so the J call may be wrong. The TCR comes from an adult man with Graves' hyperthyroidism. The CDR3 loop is CASSLISRERDNEQFF. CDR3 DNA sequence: TGCGCCAGCAGCTTGATCAGTCGGGAGAGGGACAATGAGCAGTTCTTC.